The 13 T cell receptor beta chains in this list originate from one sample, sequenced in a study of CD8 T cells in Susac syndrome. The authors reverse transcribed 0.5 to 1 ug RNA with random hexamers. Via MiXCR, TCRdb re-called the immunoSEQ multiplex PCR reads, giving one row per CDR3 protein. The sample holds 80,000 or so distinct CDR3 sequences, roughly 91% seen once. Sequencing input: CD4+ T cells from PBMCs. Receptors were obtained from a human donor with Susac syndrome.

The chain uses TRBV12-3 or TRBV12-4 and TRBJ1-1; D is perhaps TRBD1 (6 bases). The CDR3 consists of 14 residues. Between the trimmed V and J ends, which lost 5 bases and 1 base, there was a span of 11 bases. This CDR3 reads CASSAQGRNTEAFF. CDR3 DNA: TGTGCCAGCAGTGCTCAGGGGCGGAACACTGAAGCTTTCTTT.

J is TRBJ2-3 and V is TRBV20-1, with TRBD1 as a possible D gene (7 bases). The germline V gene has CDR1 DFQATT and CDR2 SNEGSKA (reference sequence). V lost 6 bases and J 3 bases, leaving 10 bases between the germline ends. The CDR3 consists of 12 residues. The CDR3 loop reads CSARGETDTQYF. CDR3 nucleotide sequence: TGCAGTGCCAGGGGGGAAACAGATACGCAGTATTTT.

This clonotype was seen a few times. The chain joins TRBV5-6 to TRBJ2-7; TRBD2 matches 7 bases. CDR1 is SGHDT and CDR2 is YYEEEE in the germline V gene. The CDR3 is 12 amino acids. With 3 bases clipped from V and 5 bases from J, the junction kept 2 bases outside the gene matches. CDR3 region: CASSSGRDEQYF. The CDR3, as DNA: TGTGCCAGCAGCTCTGGGAGGGACGAGCAGTACTTC.

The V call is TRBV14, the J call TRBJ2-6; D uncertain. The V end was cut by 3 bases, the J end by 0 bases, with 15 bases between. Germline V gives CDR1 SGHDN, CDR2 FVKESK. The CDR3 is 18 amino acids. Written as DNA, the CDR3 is TGTGCCAGCAGCCAGAGGAGTGTAGGCTTCTCTGGGGCCAACGTCCTGACTTTC. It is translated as CASSQRSVGFSGANVLTF.

The DNA for the CDR3 is TGTGCCAGCAGCTTAGCCCGGGCAGTACGTGAGTACAATGAGCAGTTCTTC. Translating gives CASSLARAVREYNEQFF. The gene calls are TRBV7-9 and TRBJ2-1; unclear D gene. Trimming removed 0 bases at V and 4 bases at J, with 16 bases between. The CDR3 consists of 17 residues. Germline-derived CDR1 and CDR2 are SEHNR and FQNEAQ (reference sequence).

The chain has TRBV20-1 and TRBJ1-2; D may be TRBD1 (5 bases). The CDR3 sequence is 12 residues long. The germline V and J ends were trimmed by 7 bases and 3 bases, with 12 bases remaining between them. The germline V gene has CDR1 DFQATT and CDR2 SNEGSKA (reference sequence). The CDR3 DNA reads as TGCAGTGTCCCGGGGACCTACTATGGCTACACCTTC. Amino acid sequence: CSVPGTYYGYTF.

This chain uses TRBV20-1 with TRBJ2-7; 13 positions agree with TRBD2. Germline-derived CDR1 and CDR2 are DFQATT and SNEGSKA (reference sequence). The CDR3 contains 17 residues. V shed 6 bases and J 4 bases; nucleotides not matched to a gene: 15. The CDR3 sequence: CSASGVILAGGPYEQYF. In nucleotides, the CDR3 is TGCAGTGCAAGCGGCGTAATACTAGCGGGAGGGCCTTACGAGCAGTACTTC.

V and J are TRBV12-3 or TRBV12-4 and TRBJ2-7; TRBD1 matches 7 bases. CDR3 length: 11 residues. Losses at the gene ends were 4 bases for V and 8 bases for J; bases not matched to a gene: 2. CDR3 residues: CASSSQGKQYF. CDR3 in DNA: TGTGCCAGCAGTTCACAGGGGAAGCAGTACTTC.

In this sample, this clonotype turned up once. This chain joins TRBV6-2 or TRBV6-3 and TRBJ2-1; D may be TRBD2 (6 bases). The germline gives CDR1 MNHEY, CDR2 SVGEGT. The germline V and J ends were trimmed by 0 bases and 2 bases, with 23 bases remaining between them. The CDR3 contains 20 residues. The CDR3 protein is CASSYSRARRGGAPYNEQFF. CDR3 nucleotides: TGTGCCAGCAGTTACTCGAGGGCGCGACGTGGAGGGGCCCCCTACAATGAGCAGTTCTTC.

CDR3 sequence: CASSRPASGANVLTF. Written as DNA, the CDR3 is TGTGCCAGCTCACGCCCAGCCTCTGGGGCCAACGTCCTGACTTTC. The gene calls are TRBV18 and TRBJ2-6; D not certain. There are 15 residues in the CDR3. Trimming left V 4 bases short and J 0 bases short, with 7 bases between. Germline V lookup: CDR1 KGHSH, CDR2 LQKENI.

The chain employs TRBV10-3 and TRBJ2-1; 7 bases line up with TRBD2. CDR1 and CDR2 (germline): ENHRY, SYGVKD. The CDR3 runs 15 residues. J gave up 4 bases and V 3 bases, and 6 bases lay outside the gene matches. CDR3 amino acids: CAISDLGEGYNEQFF. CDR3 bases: TGTGCCATCAGTGATCTGGGGGAGGGGTACAATGAGCAGTTCTTC.

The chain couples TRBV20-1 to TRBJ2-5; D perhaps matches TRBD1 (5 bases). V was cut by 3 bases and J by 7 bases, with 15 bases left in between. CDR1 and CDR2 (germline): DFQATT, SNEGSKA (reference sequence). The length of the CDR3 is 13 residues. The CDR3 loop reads CSASNDTQGTQYF. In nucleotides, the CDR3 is TGCAGTGCTAGTAACGATACCCAGGGGACCCAGTACTTC.

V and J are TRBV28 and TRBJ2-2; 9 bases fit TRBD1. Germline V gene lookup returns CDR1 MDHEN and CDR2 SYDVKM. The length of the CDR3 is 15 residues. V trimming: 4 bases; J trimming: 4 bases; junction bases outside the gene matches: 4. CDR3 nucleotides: TGTGCCAGCAGTTCGCTGACAGGGGGCACCGGGGAGCTGTTTTTT. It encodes CASSSLTGGTGELFF.